These T cell receptor beta chains were read from a single sample in a study of blood T cell repertoires in COVID-19. Sequencing used immunoSEQ multiplex PCR; TCRdb keeps in-frame clones, though not all of them. Among roughly 280,000 clones, 88% were seen once, and the ten largest hold under 3.5%. The sample comprised PBMCs or T cells enriched from blood (not recorded which). The receptor source for this set is a woman aged 50 to 60 who had recovered from COVID-19. CDR3s include the opening cysteine and the closing phenylalanine or tryptophan. A D gene is named only where the DNA matches it firmly. Clone size is shown for a subset of rows, as once, few, many or a class of expanded clone.

v_gene	j_gene	d_gene	abundance	CDR3aa	CDR3nt
TRBV7-8	TRBJ1-4	.	.	CASSLAPPGKLFF	TGTGCCAGCAGCTTAGCCCCCCCGGGAAAACTGTTTTTT
TRBV6-2/TRBV6-3	TRBJ2-7	TRBD1	.	CASSRRDRAYEQYF	TGTGCCAGCAGTCGCCGGGACAGGGCTTACGAGCAGTACTTC
TRBV19	TRBJ1-5	.	.	CASSMQSNQPQHF	TGTGCCAGTAGTATGCAGAGCAATCAGCCCCAGCATTTT
TRBV28	TRBJ1-5	TRBD1	.	CASSPTDRNNQPQHF	TGTGCCAGCAGCCCAACGGACAGGAACAATCAGCCCCAGCATTTT
TRBV28	TRBJ2-7	TRBD1	.	CASSLMFVQGAYEQYF	TGTGCCAGCAGTTTAATGTTCGTGCAGGGGGCCTACGAGCAGTACTTC
TRBV18	TRBJ2-2	TRBD1	.	CASSPRQGDTGELFF	TGTGCCAGCTCACCACGGCAGGGGGACACCGGGGAGCTGTTTTTT
TRBV5-4	TRBJ2-3	.	.	CASSSDPLRGQYF	TGTGCCAGCAGCTCCGACCCTCTTAGGGGGCAGTATTTT
TRBV10-2	TRBJ1-1	.	.	CASSPGHRAEEAFF	TGCGCCAGCAGTCCGGGACATCGGGCGGAAGAAGCTTTCTTT
TRBV12-3/TRBV12-4	TRBJ1-3	.	.	CASRESSGNTIYF	TGTGCCAGCAGAGAGAGCTCTGGAAACACCATATATTTT
TRBV10-3	TRBJ1-4	.	once	CAISETAADEKLFF	TGTGCCATCAGTGAGACAGCCGCTGATGAAAAACTGTTTTTT
TRBV5-6	TRBJ1-2	.	.	CASSLFRTEGNYGYTF	TGTGCCAGCAGCTTGTTCCGGACAGAGGGCAACTATGGCTACACCTTC
TRBV7-2	TRBJ2-3	.	.	CASSQGLSTDTQYF	TGTGCCAGCAGCCAGGGCCTTAGCACAGATACGCAGTATTTT
TRBV30	TRBJ1-5	.	.	CALEQVGQPQHF	TGTGCCCTCGAACAGGTGGGACAGCCCCAGCATTTT
TRBV7-2	TRBJ2-7	TRBD2	.	CASSTGLANYEQYF	TGTGCCAGCAGCACGGGACTAGCGAACTACGAGCAGTACTTC
TRBV11-1	TRBJ2-5	.	.	CASSLSPSGTETQYF	TGTGCCAGCAGCTTATCCCCCAGTGGTACGGAGACCCAGTACTTC
TRBV18	TRBJ2-1	TRBD1	.	CASSPQGQGISYNEQFF	TGTGCCAGCTCACCACAGGGACAGGGGATTTCCTACAATGAGCAGTTCTTC
TRBV2	TRBJ1-1	TRBD1	few	CASRVTGTGVYEAFF	TGTGCCAGCAGGGTCACCGGGACAGGGGTCTATGAAGCTTTCTTT
TRBV7-2	TRBJ2-5	TRBD2	.	CASSTLLAGEETQYF	TGTGCCAGCAGCACCCTACTAGCGGGAGAAGAGACCCAGTACTTC
TRBV12-3/TRBV12-4	TRBJ2-7	.	.	CASRPDRFEQYF	TGTGCCAGCAGACCCGACAGGTTCGAGCAGTACTTC
TRBV28	TRBJ1-3	.	.	CASSLWQSGNTIYF	TGTGCCAGCAGTTTATGGCAGTCTGGAAACACCATATATTTT
TRBV7-6	TRBJ2-1	TRBD1	.	CASSPGQVTYNEQFF	TGTGCCAGCAGCCCCGGACAGGTAACTTACAATGAGCAGTTCTTC
TRBV28	TRBJ2-3	TRBD2	.	CASSPSGSLPADTQYF	TGTGCCAGCAGTCCTAGCGGGAGTCTCCCGGCAGATACGCAGTATTTT
TRBV7-2	TRBJ1-6	.	.	CASSLAVMGGSPLHF	TGTGCCAGCAGCTTAGCCGTAATGGGGGGTTCACCCCTCCACTTT
TRBV5-1	TRBJ2-7	.	many	CASSFEGKYEQYF	TGCGCCAGCAGCTTTGAGGGAAAGTACGAGCAGTACTTC
TRBV6-2/TRBV6-3	TRBJ2-1	TRBD2	.	CASSYSPGLAGVYEQFF	TGTGCCAGCAGTTACTCCCCGGGACTAGCGGGAGTGTACGAGCAGTTCTTC
TRBV6-2/TRBV6-3	TRBJ1-1	.	.	CASSYGQGNTEAFF	TGTGCCAGCAGTTACGGGCAGGGGAACACTGAAGCTTTCTTT
TRBV2	TRBJ1-5	TRBD1	.	CASSGGRGPFQPQHF	TGTGCCAGCAGTGGGGGCAGGGGGCCCTTTCAGCCCCAGCATTTT
TRBV9	TRBJ1-3	TRBD1	.	CASSVGPDRGNTIYF	TGTGCCAGCAGCGTAGGCCCGGACAGGGGAAACACCATATATTTT
TRBV5-1	TRBJ1-6	.	.	CASRDLDNSPLHF	TGCGCCAGTAGGGACTTGGACAATTCACCCCTCCACTTT
TRBV5-6	TRBJ2-4	TRBD2	.	CASSLASGSWHIQYF	TGTGCCAGCAGCTTGGCCAGCGGGAGTTGGCACATTCAGTACTTC
TRBV7-6	TRBJ2-7	TRBD1	.	CASSLAGTGTYEQYF	TGTGCCAGCAGCTTGGCCGGGACAGGGACCTACGAGCAGTACTTC
TRBV21-1	TRBJ2-4	.	.	CASSKESGRALWTKNIQYF	TGTGCCAGCAGCAAAGAAAGCGGGAGGGCCTTATGGACCAAAAACATTCAGTACTTC
TRBV29-1	TRBJ1-1	TRBD1	.	CSVAGTGVNTEAFF	TGCAGCGTAGCCGGGACAGGGGTGAACACTGAAGCTTTCTTT
TRBV19	TRBJ1-1	.	.	CASSQGLLMNTEAFF	TGTGCCAGTAGTCAGGGTTTACTCATGAACACTGAAGCTTTCTTT
TRBV7-9	TRBJ2-1	TRBD2	.	CASSLLAIYNEQFF	TGTGCCAGCAGTCTACTAGCGATCTACAATGAGCAGTTCTTC
TRBV5-5	TRBJ2-3	.	.	CASSLSVPDTQYF	TGTGCCAGCAGCTTGTCAGTCCCAGATACGCAGTATTTT
TRBV7-2	TRBJ1-1	TRBD1	.	CASSLTGQAAKAFF	TGTGCCAGCAGCTTGACGGGACAGGCGGCAAAAGCTTTCTTT
TRBV7-2	TRBJ2-1	.	.	CASNPPGTRTFNEQFF	TGTGCCAGCAACCCACCCGGGACTCGTACCTTCAATGAGCAGTTCTTC